This TCR beta chain was recorded in a study of T cell responses to AZD1222 COVID-19 vaccine (dated by TCRdb to the early 2020s). For context, the study as a whole: AZD1222 recipients with second doses at about 4 weeks or about 12 weeks were pooled, because spike-specific TCR depth and breadth did not differ between schedules. A total of about 240 trial participants underwent TCR sequencing, of whom about 200 received two doses of AZD1222 and about 26 received two doses of the MenACWY control vaccine. Trial participants were enrolled into age subgroups of 18-55, 56-69 and 70-plus years, which contained around 150, 28 and 57 TCR-sequenced participants, respectively.

This clone was observed a few times. It lacks a known antigen. The sample holds no much larger clone one base away, and base qualities are not on file. The CDR3 regions of human TCRbeta chains were analyzed by immunosequencing. In the paper's pipeline: TCRs in the repertoires were compared against a reference library of SARS-CoV-2-specific TCRs that had been generated with the MIRA antigen-specificity platform. Breadth was defined as the fraction of unique TCRs that were SARS-CoV-2-associated, and depth was defined as the fraction of total T cells that were SARS-CoV-2-associated. Using the MIRA data, each spike-specific TCR was mapped to the spike region that the TCR reacts to and placed in a CD4 or CD8 class. Log10-transformed breadth and depth values were compared by one-way ANOVA with Sidak's multiple comparisons tests. TCRdb stores this immuneACCESS table with in-frame sequences only. Part of the clones is absent; in the studies checked, under half of the shortfall reflects unresolved V genes, and no reason is known for the rest. V, J and clone size derive from that table, while D and trimming were established from the DNA sequence. The sample data list tens of thousands of clones, and approximately 78% of these were observed just once. The ten largest clonotypes hold 5.8% of the sample.

From the cysteine through the phenylalanine, the CDR3 covers 14 amino acids. Here the CDR3 DNA is all that survives: 42 bases in frame from base 1. CDR1 and CDR2 were assigned from the germline V gene as SGHTA and FQGNSA. V is clipped by 2 bases and J by 5 bases, and the sequence between their germline boundaries is 10 bases long. Taken with the paper, the label for time point translates to: baseline before first vaccination. Vaccinee samples came from UK trials COV001 and COV002, including a single-blind randomized controlled phase 2/3 trial of AZD1222 (ChAdOx1 nCoV-19) in healthy adults. For TCRbeta chain sequencing, PBMC samples from trial participants were taken at day 0 and at day 28 after the second dose. Points the paper makes about the study in general: Vaccine-associated CD4 TCRs spanned the whole spike protein, with dominant responses in regions 160-218 and 743-854. Because no samples from the day 14 peak response were available, repertoires could be characterized only after the peak T cell response. Reportedly, close to half of the unique spike-specific TCRs recognized epitopes lying outside the regions that are mutated in the B.1.351 and B.1.1.7 variants. Conclusions about previously exposed vaccinees are limited because only six or seven AZD1222 recipients were SARS-CoV-2 seropositive at baseline. Spike-specific TCR breadth and depth rose significantly after two AZD1222 doses compared with day 0 and with MenACWY recipients. Participants were mostly white British, with more females than males. The authors suggested clonal diversity may have been underestimated. In the small 56-69-year group, the increase in depth fell short of significance, most likely because of low power.

This chain is built from TRBV7-2 and TRBJ2-1; too little of a D gene remains to name it. The sequences come from peripheral blood, collected on day 0 of AZD1222 vaccination. This TCR came from an adult in good health. The CDR3 loop reads CASSLILEHNEQFF. The nucleotide sequence reads TGTGCCAGCAGCTTAATTTTAGAACACAATGAGCAGTTCTTC.